The clone carrying this T cell receptor beta chain has only one observation. The antigen remains unidentified. Clones were read by immunoSEQ multiplex PCR, and TCRdb kept only the in-frame ones, dropping some. The table lists some 120,000 clones, around 90% of them singletons, with about 6% in the top ten. The sample belongs to a study of T cell responses to AZD1222 COVID-19 vaccine. Regarding the study as a whole: Close to half of all spike-specific TCRs reportedly target regions of the variants that are unmutated. Only a handful of people who got AZD1222 tested seropositive at baseline. Most donors were white British and more were female, and clonal diversity was possibly underestimated. Spike-specific TCRs gained breadth and depth after people received two AZD1222 doses.

The starting material was peripheral blood, obtained 28 days after the second AZD1222 dose. The clonotype was recovered from an adult who received the AZD1222 COVID-19 vaccine.

CDR3 residues: CASSEPNGDYEQYF. For the CDR3, the DNA is TGTGCCAGCAGTGAACCTAACGGGGACTACGAGCAGTACTTC. The gene calls are TRBV25-1 and TRBJ2-7, with D possibly TRBD2 on 5 matching bases. V was trimmed by 2 bases and J by 3 bases, leaving 11 bases between them. The CDR3 covers 14 residues. Per germline, CDR1 MGHDK and CDR2 SYGVNS.